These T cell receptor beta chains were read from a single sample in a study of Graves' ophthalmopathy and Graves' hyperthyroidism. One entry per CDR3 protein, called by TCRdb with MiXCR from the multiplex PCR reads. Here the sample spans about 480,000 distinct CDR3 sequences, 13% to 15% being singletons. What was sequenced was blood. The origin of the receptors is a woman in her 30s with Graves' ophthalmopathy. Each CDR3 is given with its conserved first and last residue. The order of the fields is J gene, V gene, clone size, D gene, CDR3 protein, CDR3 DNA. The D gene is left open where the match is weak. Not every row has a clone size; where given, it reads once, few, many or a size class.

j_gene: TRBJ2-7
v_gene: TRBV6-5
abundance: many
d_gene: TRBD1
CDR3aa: CASSRDSHYEQYF
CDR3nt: TGTGCCAGCAGTCGGGACAGCCATTACGAGCAGTACTTC

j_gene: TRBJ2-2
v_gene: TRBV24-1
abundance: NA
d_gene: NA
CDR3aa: CATSEPTTGELFF
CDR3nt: TGTGCCACCAGTGAACCTACTACCGGGGAGCTGTTTTTT

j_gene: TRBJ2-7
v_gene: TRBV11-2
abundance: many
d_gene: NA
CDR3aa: CASSRRDWSSYEQYF
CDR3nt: TGTGCCAGCAGCCGCCGGGACTGGAGCTCCTACGAGCAGTACTTC

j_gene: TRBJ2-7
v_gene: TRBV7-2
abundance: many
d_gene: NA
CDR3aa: CASSPRAVSYEQYF
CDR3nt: TGTGCCAGCAGCCCCCGGGCGGTCTCCTACGAGCAGTACTTC

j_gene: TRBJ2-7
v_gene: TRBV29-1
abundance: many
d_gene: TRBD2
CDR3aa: CSVTLAGSGYEQYF
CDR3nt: TGCAGCGTTACCTTAGCGGGAAGCGGTTACGAGCAGTACTTC

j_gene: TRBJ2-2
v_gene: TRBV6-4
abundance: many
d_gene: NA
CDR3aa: CASSDSSAGELFF
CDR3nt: TGTGCCAGCAGTGACTCTAGTGCCGGGGAGCTGTTTTTT

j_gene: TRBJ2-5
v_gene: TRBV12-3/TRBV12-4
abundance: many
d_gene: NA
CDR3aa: CASSLHGQETQYF
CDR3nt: TGTGCCAGCAGTTTACACGGCCAAGAGACCCAGTACTTC

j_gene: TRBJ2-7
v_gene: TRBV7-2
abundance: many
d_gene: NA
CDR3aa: CASSFYTGPSYEQYF
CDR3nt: TGTGCCAGCAGCTTTTATACAGGACCCAGCTACGAGCAGTACTTC

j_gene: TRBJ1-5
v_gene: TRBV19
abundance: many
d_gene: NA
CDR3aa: CASSIVRRGDQPQHF
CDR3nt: TGTGCCAGTAGTATAGTGCGGAGGGGGGACCAGCCCCAGCATTTT

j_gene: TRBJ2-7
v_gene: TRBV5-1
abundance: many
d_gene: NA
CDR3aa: CASSLPRSHEQYF
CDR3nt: TGCGCCAGCAGCTTGCCTAGAAGCCACGAGCAGTACTTC